These 27 T cell receptor beta chains came from one sample sequenced in a study of T cell responses to AZD1222 COVID-19 vaccine. Measured with immunoSEQ multiplex PCR; TCRdb has only the in-frame clones, and not every one. The repertoire includes about 130,000 clones, approximately 85% of them detected once, and 3.5% to 5% sits in the top ten. The specimen was peripheral blood, collected 28 days after the second AZD1222 dose. The receptor set was obtained from an adult who received the AZD1222 COVID-19 vaccine.

This chain uses TRBV30 with TRBJ1-5; weak D call: TRBD1 (5 bases). This CDR3 has 13 residues. Germline V gene data show CDR1 as GTSNPN and CDR2 as SVGIG (reference sequence). Trimming shortened V by 5 bases and J by 6 bases, and 14 bases separated the two germline ends. CDR3 loop: CAWDPRDGQPQHF. CDR3 DNA sequence: TGTGCCTGGGACCCAAGGGACGGTCAGCCCCAGCATTTT.

This clone was picked up one time. V gene TRBV5-1 combines with J gene TRBJ1-3; TRBD1 agrees at 10 bases. The CDR3 is made up of 14 amino acids. Germline trimming cut 5 bases from V and 4 bases from J; bases unmatched to any gene: 3. Germline V CDR1 and CDR2: SGHRS, YFSETQ. CDR3: CASSTGQGGNTIYF. CDR3 bases: TGCGCCAGCAGTACGGGACAGGGGGGAAACACCATATATTTT. Using reference TRBV5-1 and TRBJ1-3 for the parts outside the CDR3, the full variable domain is KAGVTQTPRYLIKTRGQQVTLSCSPISGHRSVSWYQQTPGQGLQFLFEYFSETQRNKGNFPGRFSGRQFSNSRSEMNVSTLELGDSALYLCASSTGQGGNTIYFGEGSWLTVV.

The chain couples TRBV3-1 (or the pseudogene TRBV3-2) to TRBJ2-7; the match to TRBD1 covers 10 bases. Losses at the gene ends were 4 bases for V and 3 bases for J; bases not matched to a gene: 0. The CDR3 is made up of 13 amino acids. CDR1 is LGHDT, CDR2 YNNKEL, per germline (reference sequence). DNA of the CDR3: TGTGCCAGCAGCCGGACAGGGGGCTACGAGCAGTACTTC. It translates to CASSRTGGYEQYF.

The CDR3 loop reads CASSQGTSWGAFF. CDR3 in DNA: TGTGCCAGCAGCCAAGGTACGAGCTGGGGAGCTTTCTTT. The V call is TRBV14, the J call TRBJ1-1; D is undetermined. The CDR3 spans 13 residues. Germline assignment: CDR1 SGHDN and CDR2 FVKESK. V was cut by 1 base and J by 10 bases, with 13 bases left in between.

The rearrangement joins TRBV11-3 to TRBJ2-2, with D possibly called TRBD1 or TRBD2 (5 bases each). Germline V lookup: CDR1 SGHNT, CDR2 YENEEA. The CDR3 consists of 13 residues. V lost 1 base to trimming and J lost 5 bases, with 5 bases between them. CDR3 nucleotides: TGTGCCAGCAGCTTAGGGGGGACCGGGGAGCTGTTTTTT. Amino acids: CASSLGGTGELFF.

The rearrangement uses TRBV3-1 (or the pseudogene TRBV3-2) and TRBJ1-1, with D maybe TRBD1 (5 bases). Trimming took 1 base from V and 6 from J, leaving 12 bases between them. The germline V gene has CDR1 LGHDT and CDR2 YNNKEL (reference sequence). The CDR3 totals 14 residues. The CDR3 coding sequence is TGTGCCAGCAGCCAAGCGGGGGACGCGGCTGAAGCTTTCTTT. Protein product: CASSQAGDAAEAFF.

V and J are TRBV28 and TRBJ2-5; 8 nucleotides align to TRBD1. CDR3 size: 15 residues. Germline CDR1 reads MDHEN; CDR2 reads SYDVKM. With 6 bases clipped from V and 5 bases from J, the junction kept 11 bases outside the gene matches. CDR3: CASSTIDRGQETQYF. CDR3 DNA: TGTGCCAGCAGCACGATCGACAGGGGACAGGAGACCCAGTACTTC.

The chain combines TRBV30 with TRBJ1-2, with TRBD1 as a possible D gene (6 bases). V lost 1 base and J 7 bases, leaving 10 bases between the germline ends. The CDR3 totals 12 residues. Looked up from germline, CDR1 is GTSNPN and CDR2 is SVGIG (reference sequence). The CDR3 bases are TGTGCCTGGAGTGCCTACAGGGTTGGCTACACCTTC. Translating it yields CAWSAYRVGYTF.

The chain uses TRBV3-1 (or the pseudogene TRBV3-2) and TRBJ1-2; no definite D call. The germline V gene encodes CDR1 LGHDT and CDR2 YNNKEL (reference sequence). The CDR3 is 14 residues long. V was clipped by 1 base and J by 3 bases, with 9 bases between them. CDR3 sequence: CASSQVQGDYGYTF. CDR3 nucleotide sequence: TGTGCCAGCAGCCAAGTCCAAGGAGACTATGGCTACACCTTC.

CDR3 sequence: CASSRGGANSNQPQHF. In DNA, the CDR3 is TGCGCCAGCAGCCGTGGAGGGGCTAATAGCAATCAGCCCCAGCATTTT. The J gene is TRBJ1-5, the V gene TRBV4-1, with D possibly matching TRBD1 (5 bases). In germline, CDR1 is MGHRA, CDR2 YSYEKL. V was clipped by 4 bases and J by 0 bases, with 13 bases between them. This CDR3 has 16 residues.

Only a few counts were recorded for this clone. J is TRBJ2-5 and V is TRBV20-1, with TRBD2 identical over 9 bases. Germline trimming cut 3 bases from V and 1 base from J; bases unmatched to any gene: 3. CDR1 is DFQATT, CDR2 SNEGSKA, per germline (reference sequence). There are 14 residues in the CDR3. For the CDR3, the DNA is TGCAGTGCTAGTGAGGGACTAGCCCAAGAGACCCAGTACTTC. Translated: CSASEGLAQETQYF.

The J gene is TRBJ2-1, the V gene TRBV6-4; D may be TRBD1 (6 bases). The CDR3 length is 20 residues. In germline, CDR1 is MRHNA, CDR2 SNTAGT. The ends were cut back, 5 bases at V and 9 bases at J, with 35 bases in the middle. The CDR3 bases are TGTGCCAGCAGTAAACACAGGACCAGGGGTCCAAGTGGGTACAATAGTGAGCAGTTCTTC. It is translated as CASSKHRTRGPSGYNSEQFF.

This chain connects TRBV6-2 or TRBV6-3 to TRBJ1-5, with 9 bases fitting TRBD1. The germline V gene encodes CDR1 MNHEY and CDR2 SVGEGT. The V gene end was trimmed by 5 bases and the J gene end by 6 bases; junction bases not matched to a gene: 8. This CDR3 region has 15 residues. CDR3 sequence reads: CASSEDRGRSQPQHF. CDR3 sequence (DNA): TGTGCCAGCAGTGAGGACAGGGGTAGGAGTCAGCCCCAGCATTTT.

This chain uses TRBV28 with TRBJ1-5, with TRBD1 as a possible D gene (5 bases). V lost 6 bases and J lost 7, with 13 bases in between. Germline CDR1 is MDHEN and CDR2 is SYDVKM. This CDR3 region has 13 residues. CDR3 sequence (DNA): TGTGCCAGCAGGACGGGGGAATACCAGCCCCAGCATTTT. Protein product: CASRTGEYQPQHF.

This clone occurred a few times. The rearrangement joins TRBV29-1 to TRBJ1-1; TRBD1 matches 7 bases. The J segment lost 0 bases and the V segment lost 7 bases, leaving 5 bases of the junction unmatched. The CDR3 spans 13 residues. Looked up from germline, CDR1 is SQVTM and CDR2 is ANQGSEA. As DNA, the CDR3 is TGCAGCGGTACGGGACAGTTGAACACTGAAGCTTTCTTT. Translated: CSGTGQLNTEAFF.

This chain connects TRBV9 to TRBJ1-6, with D tentatively TRBD1 (5 bases). This CDR3 is 14 amino acids long. Deletions cut 0 bases from V and 7 bases from J, with 8 bases between. Germline loops: CDR1 SGDLS, CDR2 YYNGEE. The CDR3 is CASSVAWGNSPLHF. The CDR3 bases are TGTGCCAGCAGCGTAGCTTGGGGGAATTCACCCCTCCACTTT. Together with reference TRBV9 and TRBJ1-6, the CDR3 gives the full variable domain: DSGVTQTPKHLITATGQRVTLRCSPRSGDLSVYWYQQSLDQGLQFLIQYYNGEERAKGNILERFSAQQFPDLHSELNLSSLELGDSALYFCASSVAWGNSPLHFGNGTRLTVT.

As to this clone: The same CDR3 is also encoded by other DNA sequences in this sample. The chain has TRBV3-1 (or the pseudogene TRBV3-2) and TRBJ2-3; D is unresolved. The CDR3 spans 11 residues. V gave up 8 bases and J gave up 2 bases, with 5 bases separating them. From germline, CDR1 is LGHDT and CDR2 YNNKEL (reference sequence). The CDR3 region has the DNA TGTGCCAGCCGCATCACAGATACGCAGTATTTT. It codes for CASRITDTQYF.

The chain joins TRBV29-1 to TRBJ2-1, with 7 bases fitting TRBD2. The CDR3 totals 13 residues. CDR1 and CDR2 from the germline V gene are SQVTM and ANQGSEA. V was clipped by 6 bases and J by 7 bases; unmatched bases: 9. The CDR3 nucleotides are TGCAGCGTCCGGGGGGTTGGGGGGAATGAGCAGTTCTTC. Translation gives CSVRGVGGNEQFF.

This chain links TRBV7-9 with TRBJ2-5; 8 bases line up with TRBD1. Germline-derived CDR1 and CDR2 are SEHNR and FQNEAQ (reference sequence). The junction had 9 bases not matched to a gene; V was cut back by 4 bases and J by 5 bases. The CDR3 has 15 amino acids. This CDR3 is CASSSQGAGSETQYF. CDR3 nucleotide sequence: TGTGCCAGCAGCTCTCAGGGGGCTGGAAGTGAGACCCAGTACTTC. The complete variable domain, with remaining parts taken from reference TRBV7-9 and TRBJ2-5, reads DTGVSQNPRHKITKRGQNVTFRCDPISEHNRLYWYRQTLGQGPEFLTYFQNEAQLEKSRLLSDRFSAERPKGSFSTLEIQRTEQGDSAMYLCASSSQGAGSETQYFGPGTRLLVL.

V gene TRBV30 combines with J gene TRBJ2-3, with unresolved D. This CDR3 has 12 residues. Trimming left V 1 base short and J 1 base short, with 3 bases between. The germline V gene has CDR1 GTSNPN and CDR2 SVGIG (reference sequence). CDR3 sequence reads: CAWSARTDTQYF. DNA of the CDR3: TGTGCCTGGAGTGCACGCACAGATACGCAGTATTTT.

This chain connects TRBV19 to TRBJ2-3, with D perhaps TRBD1 or TRBD2 (5 bases each). Per germline, CDR1 LNHDA and CDR2 SQIVND (reference sequence). This CDR3 is 16 amino acids long. V gave up 5 bases and J gave up 4 bases, with 19 bases separating them. The CDR3 DNA follows: TGTGCCAGTAGTCCTGCGGACCAGAGGGGCCCAGATACGCAGTATTTT. As protein: CASSPADQRGPDTQYF.

This chain uses TRBV19 with TRBJ2-1, with 10 bases fitting TRBD1. In germline, CDR1 is LNHDA, CDR2 SQIVND (reference sequence). The CDR3 covers 16 residues. V dropped 5 bases and J dropped 7; count of bases not matched to a gene: 11. CDR3 DNA: TGTGCCAGTAGTTCCCTCCCTGGGGACAGGGGAAATGAGCAGTTCTTC. Protein sequence: CASSSLPGDRGNEQFF.

CDR3 sequence reads: CASSRNPTSGGSYEQYF. For the CDR3, the DNA is TGTGCCAGCAGCCGCAACCCCACTAGCGGGGGTTCCTACGAGCAGTACTTC. The rearrangement links TRBV5-5 to TRBJ2-7; 11 nucleotides agree with TRBD2. The CDR3 has 17 amino acids. V was pared by 4 bases and J by 1 base, with 10 bases of the junction left unmatched. In germline, CDR1 is SGHKS, CDR2 YYEKEE (reference sequence).

The V gene is TRBV28, the J gene TRBJ1-5; the D gene is possibly TRBD1 (6 bases). Trimming left V 10 bases short and J 2 bases short, with 21 bases between. Germline V gives CDR1 MDHEN, CDR2 SYDVKM. CDR3 length equals 16 residues. The CDR3 protein is CATSGEQVSGNQPQHF. CDR3 sequence (DNA): TGTGCCACCTCAGGGGAACAGGTGTCCGGCAATCAGCCCCAGCATTTT.

The chain links TRBV4-3 to TRBJ1-6; 7 nucleotides agree with TRBD1. CDR1 is LGHNA, CDR2 YSLEER, per germline. With 2 bases clipped from V and 7 bases from J, the junction kept 5 bases outside the gene matches. The CDR3 loop spans 15 amino acids. This CDR3 is CASSQIGGGNSPLHF. In DNA, the CDR3 is TGCGCCAGCAGCCAAATAGGGGGCGGGAATTCACCCCTCCACTTT.

This chain joins TRBV5-4 and TRBJ2-7, with 7 bases that match TRBD1. Germline V gene data show CDR1 as SGHNT and CDR2 as YYREEE (reference sequence). V shed 4 bases and J 3 bases; nucleotides not matched to a gene: 7. The CDR3 extends over 14 amino acids. The CDR3 DNA follows: TGTGCCAGCAGCCCGGGACAGATTTACTACGAGCAGTACTTC. This translates into CASSPGQIYYEQYF.

The chain combines TRBV2 with TRBJ2-2, with D possibly TRBD2 on 5 matching bases. V was cut by 4 bases and J by 1 base, with 7 bases left in between. This CDR3 spans 14 amino acids. Germline V gene sequence: CDR1 SNHLY, CDR2 FYNNEI. CDR3 region: CASSGTRNTGELFF. CDR3 in DNA: TGTGCCAGCAGTGGGACTCGGAACACCGGGGAGCTGTTTTTT.